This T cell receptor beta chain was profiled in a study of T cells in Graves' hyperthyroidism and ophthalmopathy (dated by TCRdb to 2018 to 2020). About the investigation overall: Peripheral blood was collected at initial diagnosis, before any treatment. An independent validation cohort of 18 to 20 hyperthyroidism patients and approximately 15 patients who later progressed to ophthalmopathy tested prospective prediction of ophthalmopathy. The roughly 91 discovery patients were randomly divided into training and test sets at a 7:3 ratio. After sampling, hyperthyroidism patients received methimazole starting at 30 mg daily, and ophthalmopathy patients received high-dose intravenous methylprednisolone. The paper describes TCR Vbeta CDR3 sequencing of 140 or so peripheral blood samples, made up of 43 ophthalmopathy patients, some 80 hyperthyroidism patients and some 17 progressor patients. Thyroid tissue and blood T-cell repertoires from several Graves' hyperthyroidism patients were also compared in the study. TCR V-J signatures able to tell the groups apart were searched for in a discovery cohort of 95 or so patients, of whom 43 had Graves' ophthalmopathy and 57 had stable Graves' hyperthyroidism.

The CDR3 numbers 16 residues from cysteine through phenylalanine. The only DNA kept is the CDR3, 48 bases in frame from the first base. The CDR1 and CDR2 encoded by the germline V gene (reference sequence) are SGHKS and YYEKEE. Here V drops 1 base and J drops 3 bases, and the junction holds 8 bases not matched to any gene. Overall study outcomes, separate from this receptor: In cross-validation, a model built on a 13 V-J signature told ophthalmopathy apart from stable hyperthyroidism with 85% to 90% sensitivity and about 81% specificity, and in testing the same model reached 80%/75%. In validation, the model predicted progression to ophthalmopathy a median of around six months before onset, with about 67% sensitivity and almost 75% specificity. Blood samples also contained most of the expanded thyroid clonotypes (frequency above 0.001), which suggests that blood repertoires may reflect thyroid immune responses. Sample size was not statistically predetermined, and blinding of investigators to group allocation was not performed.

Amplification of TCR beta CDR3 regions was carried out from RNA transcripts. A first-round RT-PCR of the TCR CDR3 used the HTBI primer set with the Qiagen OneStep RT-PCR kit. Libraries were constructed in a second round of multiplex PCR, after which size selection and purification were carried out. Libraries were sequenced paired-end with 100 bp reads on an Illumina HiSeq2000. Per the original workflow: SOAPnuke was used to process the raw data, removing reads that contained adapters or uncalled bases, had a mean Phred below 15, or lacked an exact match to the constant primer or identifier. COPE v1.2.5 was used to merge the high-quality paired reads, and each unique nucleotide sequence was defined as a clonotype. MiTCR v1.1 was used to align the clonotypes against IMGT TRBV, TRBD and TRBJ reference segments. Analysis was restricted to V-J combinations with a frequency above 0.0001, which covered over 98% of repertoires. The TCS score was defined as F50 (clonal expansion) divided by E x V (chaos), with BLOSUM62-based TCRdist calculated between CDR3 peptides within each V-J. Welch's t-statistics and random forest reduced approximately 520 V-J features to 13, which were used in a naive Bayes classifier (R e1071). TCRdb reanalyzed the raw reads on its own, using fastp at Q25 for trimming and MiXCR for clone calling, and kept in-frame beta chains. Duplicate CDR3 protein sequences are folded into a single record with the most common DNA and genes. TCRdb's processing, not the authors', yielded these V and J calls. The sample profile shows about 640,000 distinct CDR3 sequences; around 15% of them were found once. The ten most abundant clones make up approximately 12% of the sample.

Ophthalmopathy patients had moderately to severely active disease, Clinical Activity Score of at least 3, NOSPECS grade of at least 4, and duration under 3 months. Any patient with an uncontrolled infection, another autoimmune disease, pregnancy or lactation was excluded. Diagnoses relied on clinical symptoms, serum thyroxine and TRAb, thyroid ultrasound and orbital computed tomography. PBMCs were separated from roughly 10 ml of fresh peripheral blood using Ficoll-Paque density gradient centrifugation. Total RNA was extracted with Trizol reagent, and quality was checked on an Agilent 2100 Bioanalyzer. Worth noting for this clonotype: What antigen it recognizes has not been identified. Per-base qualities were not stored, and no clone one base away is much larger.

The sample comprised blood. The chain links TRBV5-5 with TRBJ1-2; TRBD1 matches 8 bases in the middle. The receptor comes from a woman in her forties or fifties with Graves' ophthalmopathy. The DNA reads TGTGCCAGCAGCTTGCGGTGGGGACAGGTCCACTATGGCTACACCTTC. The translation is CASSLRWGQVHYGYTF.